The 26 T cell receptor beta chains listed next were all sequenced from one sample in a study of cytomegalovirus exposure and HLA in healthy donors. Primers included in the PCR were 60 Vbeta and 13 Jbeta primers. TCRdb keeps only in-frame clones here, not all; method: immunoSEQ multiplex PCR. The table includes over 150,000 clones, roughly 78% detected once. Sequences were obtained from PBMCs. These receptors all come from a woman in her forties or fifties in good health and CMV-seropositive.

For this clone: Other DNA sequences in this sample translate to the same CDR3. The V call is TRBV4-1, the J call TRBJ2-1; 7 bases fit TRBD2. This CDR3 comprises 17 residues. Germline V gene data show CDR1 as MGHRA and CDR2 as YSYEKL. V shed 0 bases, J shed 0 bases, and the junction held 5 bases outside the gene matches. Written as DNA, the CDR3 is TGCGCCAGCAGCCAAGACCCAGCGGGGAGCTCCTACAATGAGCAGTTCTTC. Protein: CASSQDPAGSSYNEQFF.

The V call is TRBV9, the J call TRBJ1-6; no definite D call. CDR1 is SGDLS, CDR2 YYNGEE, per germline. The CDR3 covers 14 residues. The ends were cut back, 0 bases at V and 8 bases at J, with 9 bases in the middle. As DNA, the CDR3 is TGTGCCAGCAGCGTAGGCGGCAGTGATTCACCCCTCCACTTT. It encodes CASSVGGSDSPLHF.

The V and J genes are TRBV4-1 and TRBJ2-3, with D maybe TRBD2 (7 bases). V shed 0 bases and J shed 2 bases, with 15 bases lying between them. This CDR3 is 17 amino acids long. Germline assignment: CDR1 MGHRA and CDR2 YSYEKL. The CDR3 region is CASSQDRGGGPTDTQYF. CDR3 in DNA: TGCGCCAGCAGCCAAGATAGAGGCGGGGGCCCCACAGATACGCAGTATTTT.

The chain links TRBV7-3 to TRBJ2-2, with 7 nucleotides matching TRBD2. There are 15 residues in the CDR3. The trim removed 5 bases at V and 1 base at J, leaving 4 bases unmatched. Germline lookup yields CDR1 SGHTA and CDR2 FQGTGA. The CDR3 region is CASSPAGVNTGELFF. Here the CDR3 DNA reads TGTGCCAGCAGCCCCGCGGGAGTGAACACCGGGGAGCTGTTTTTT.

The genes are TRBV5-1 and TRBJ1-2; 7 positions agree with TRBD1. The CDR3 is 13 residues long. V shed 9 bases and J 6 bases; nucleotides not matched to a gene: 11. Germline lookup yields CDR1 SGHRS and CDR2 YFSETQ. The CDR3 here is CATSDREGDGYTF. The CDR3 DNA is TGCGCCACTTCTGACAGGGAAGGAGATGGCTACACCTTC.

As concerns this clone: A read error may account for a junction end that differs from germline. CDR3 in DNA: TGTTCCAGCTCATTACAGGTCCTAGACAATTCACCCCTCCACTTT. It translates to CSSSLQVLDNSPLHF. This chain connects TRBV7-9 to TRBJ1-6; D is perhaps TRBD1 (5 bases). Looked up from germline, CDR1 is SEHNR and CDR2 is FQNEAQ (reference sequence). CDR3 size: 15 residues.

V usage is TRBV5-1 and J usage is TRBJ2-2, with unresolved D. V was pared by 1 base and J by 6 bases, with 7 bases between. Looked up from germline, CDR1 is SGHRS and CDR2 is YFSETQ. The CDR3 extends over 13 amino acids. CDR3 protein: CASSLRYPGELFF. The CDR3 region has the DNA TGCGCCAGCAGCTTGCGTTATCCCGGGGAGCTGTTTTTT.

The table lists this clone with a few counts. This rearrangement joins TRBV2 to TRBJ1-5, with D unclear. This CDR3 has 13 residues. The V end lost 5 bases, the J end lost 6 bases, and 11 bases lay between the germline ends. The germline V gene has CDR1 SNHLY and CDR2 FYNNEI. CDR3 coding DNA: TGTGCCAGCAGTCTCTCAGGCACTCAGCCCCAGCATTTT. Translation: CASSLSGTQPQHF.

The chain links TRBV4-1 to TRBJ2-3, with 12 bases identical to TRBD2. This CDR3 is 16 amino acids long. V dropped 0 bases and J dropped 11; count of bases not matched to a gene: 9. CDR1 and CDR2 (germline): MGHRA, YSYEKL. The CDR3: CASSQDASGGVRGQYF. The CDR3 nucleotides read TGCGCCAGCAGCCAAGATGCTAGCGGGGGGGTACGGGGGCAGTATTTT.

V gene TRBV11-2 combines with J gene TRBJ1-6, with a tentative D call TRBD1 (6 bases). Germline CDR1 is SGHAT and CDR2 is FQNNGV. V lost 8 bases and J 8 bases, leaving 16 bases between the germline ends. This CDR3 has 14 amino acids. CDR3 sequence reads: CASVRGGPDSPLHF. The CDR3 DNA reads TGTGCCAGCGTACGGGGGGGCCCTGATTCACCCCTCCACTTT.

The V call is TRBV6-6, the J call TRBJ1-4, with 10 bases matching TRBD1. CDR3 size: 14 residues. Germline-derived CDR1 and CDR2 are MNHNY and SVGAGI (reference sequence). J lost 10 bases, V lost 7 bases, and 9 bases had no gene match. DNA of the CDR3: TGTGCCAGCACTTCCGGGACAGGGGTCCGAAAACTGTTTTTT. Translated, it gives CASTSGTGVRKLFF.

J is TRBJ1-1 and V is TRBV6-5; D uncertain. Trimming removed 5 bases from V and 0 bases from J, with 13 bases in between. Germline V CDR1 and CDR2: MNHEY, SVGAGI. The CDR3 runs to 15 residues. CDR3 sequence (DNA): TGTGCCAGCAGTAGAGTTAGTACTATGAACACTGAAGCTTTCTTT. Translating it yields CASSRVSTMNTEAFF.

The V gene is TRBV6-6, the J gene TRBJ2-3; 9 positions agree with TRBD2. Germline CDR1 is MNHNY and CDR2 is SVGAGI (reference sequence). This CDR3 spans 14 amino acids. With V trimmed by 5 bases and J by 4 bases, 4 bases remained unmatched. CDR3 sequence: CASSRGLASDTQYF. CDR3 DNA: TGTGCCAGCAGTCGAGGACTAGCGTCAGATACGCAGTATTTT.

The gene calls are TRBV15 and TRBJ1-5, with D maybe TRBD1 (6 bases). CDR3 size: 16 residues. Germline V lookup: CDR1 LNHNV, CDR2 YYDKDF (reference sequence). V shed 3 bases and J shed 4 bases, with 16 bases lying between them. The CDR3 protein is CATSSFWGTKNQPQHF. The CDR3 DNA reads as TGTGCCACCAGCAGTTTCTGGGGGACAAAGAATCAGCCCCAGCATTTT.

The CDR3, as DNA: TGTGCCTGGACCGGGACAGGGGCTGATGAGCAGTACTTC. It translates to CAWTGTGADEQYF. The chain recombines TRBV30 with TRBJ2-7; TRBD1 agrees at 10 bases. The junction had 7 bases not matched to a gene; V was cut back by 4 bases and J by 7 bases. This CDR3 has 13 amino acids. Germline values: CDR1 GTSNPN, CDR2 SVGIG (reference sequence).

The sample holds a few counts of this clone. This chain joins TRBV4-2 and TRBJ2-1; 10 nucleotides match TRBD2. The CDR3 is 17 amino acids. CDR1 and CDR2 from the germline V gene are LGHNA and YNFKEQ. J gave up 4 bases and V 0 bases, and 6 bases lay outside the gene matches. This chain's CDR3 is CASSQDEAGGAYNEQFF. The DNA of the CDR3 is TGTGCCAGCAGCCAAGATGAAGCGGGGGGGGCTTACAATGAGCAGTTCTTC.

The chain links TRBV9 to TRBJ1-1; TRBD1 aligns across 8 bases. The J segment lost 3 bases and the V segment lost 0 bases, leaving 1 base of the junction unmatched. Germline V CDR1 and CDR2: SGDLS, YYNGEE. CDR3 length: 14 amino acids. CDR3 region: CASSVADRDTEAFF. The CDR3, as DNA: TGTGCCAGCAGCGTAGCGGACAGGGACACTGAAGCTTTCTTT.

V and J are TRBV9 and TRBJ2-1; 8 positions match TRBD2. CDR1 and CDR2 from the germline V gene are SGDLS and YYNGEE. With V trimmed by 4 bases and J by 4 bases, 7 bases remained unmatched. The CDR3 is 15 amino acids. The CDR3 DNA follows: TGTGCCAGCAGCCCTGCACAGCGGGGGTACAATGAGCAGTTCTTC. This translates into CASSPAQRGYNEQFF.

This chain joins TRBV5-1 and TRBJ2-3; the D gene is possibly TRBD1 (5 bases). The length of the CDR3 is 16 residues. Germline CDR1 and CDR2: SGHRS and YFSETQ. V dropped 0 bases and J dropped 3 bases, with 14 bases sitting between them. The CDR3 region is CASSLVGVRATDTQYF. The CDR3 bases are TGCGCCAGCAGCTTGGTTGGGGTCAGGGCAACAGATACGCAGTATTTT.

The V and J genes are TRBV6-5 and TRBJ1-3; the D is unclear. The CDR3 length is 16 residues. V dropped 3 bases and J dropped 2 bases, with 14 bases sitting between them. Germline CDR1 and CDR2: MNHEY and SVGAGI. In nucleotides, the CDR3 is TGTGCCAGCAGTTATGTGGCAGGCTATGCTGGAAACACCATATATTTT. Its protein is CASSYVAGYAGNTIYF.

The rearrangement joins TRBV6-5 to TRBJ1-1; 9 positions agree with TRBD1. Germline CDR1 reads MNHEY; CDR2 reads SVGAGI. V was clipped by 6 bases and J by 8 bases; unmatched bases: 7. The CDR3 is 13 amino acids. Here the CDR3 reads CASRGTGGGEAFF. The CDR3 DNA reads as TGTGCCAGCAGGGGTACAGGGGGCGGCGAAGCTTTCTTT.

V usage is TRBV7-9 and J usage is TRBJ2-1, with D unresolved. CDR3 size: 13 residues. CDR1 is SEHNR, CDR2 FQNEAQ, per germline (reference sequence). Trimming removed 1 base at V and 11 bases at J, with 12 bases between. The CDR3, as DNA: TGTGCCAGCAGCTTAGTCGAAGAGGCCCAGCAGTTCTTC. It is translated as CASSLVEEAQQFF.

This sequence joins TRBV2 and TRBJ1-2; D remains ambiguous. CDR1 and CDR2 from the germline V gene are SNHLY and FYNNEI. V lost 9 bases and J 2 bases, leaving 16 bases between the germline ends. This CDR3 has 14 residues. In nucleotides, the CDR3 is TGTGCCAGTATACCTCCGGGTCCCAACTATGGCTACACCTTC. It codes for CASIPPGPNYGYTF.

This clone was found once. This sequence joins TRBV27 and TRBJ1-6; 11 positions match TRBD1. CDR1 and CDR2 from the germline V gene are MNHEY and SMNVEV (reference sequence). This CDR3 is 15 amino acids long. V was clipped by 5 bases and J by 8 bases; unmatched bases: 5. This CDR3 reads CASSLDRGRDSPLHF. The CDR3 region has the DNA TGTGCCAGCAGTCTGGACAGGGGGCGTGATTCACCCCTCCACTTT.

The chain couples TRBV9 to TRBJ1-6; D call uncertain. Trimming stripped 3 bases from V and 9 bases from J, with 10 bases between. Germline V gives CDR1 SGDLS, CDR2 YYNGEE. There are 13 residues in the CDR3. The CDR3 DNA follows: TGTGCCAGCAGCGACGGGAGGACTTCACCCCTCCACTTT. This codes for CASSDGRTSPLHF.

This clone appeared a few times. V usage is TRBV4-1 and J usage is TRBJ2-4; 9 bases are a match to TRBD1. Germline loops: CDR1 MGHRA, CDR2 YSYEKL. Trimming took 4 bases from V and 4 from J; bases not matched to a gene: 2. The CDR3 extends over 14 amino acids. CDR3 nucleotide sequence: TGCGCCAGCAGCCGCGGGACAGGGAAAAACATTCAGTACTTC. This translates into CASSRGTGKNIQYF.